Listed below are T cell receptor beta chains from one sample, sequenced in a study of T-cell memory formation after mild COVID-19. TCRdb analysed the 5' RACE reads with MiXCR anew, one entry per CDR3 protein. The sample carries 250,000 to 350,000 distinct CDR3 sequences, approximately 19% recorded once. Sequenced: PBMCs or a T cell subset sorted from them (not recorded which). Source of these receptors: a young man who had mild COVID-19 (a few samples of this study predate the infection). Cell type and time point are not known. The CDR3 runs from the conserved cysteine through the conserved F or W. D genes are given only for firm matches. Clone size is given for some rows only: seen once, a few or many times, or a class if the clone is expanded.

cdr3_nt: TGTGCCAGCACCCGACTAGCGGGGGACTCTGGGGCCAACGTCCTGACTTTC
cdr3_aa: CASTRLAGDSGANVLTF
v_call: TRBV6-2/TRBV6-3
j_call: TRBJ2-6
clone_size: NA
d_call: TRBD2

cdr3_nt: TGTGCCACCAGTGATTTTGGACAGAGGACGCAGTATTTT
cdr3_aa: CATSDFGQRTQYF
v_call: TRBV24-1
j_call: TRBJ2-3
clone_size: NA
d_call: NA

cdr3_nt: TGTGCCAGCAGCCCCCTGGCCGGGAATTCACCCCTCCACTTT
cdr3_aa: CASSPLAGNSPLHF
v_call: TRBV2
j_call: TRBJ1-6
clone_size: many
d_call: NA

cdr3_nt: TGCGCCAGCAGCCCAAGACTAGCCTGGGAGACCCAGTACTTC
cdr3_aa: CASSPRLAWETQYF
v_call: TRBV4-1
j_call: TRBJ2-5
clone_size: NA
d_call: TRBD2

cdr3_nt: TGTGCCAGCAGTCGGGACAGGGGGGCAGGGGCCAACGTCCTGACTTTC
cdr3_aa: CASSRDRGAGANVLTF
v_call: TRBV6-5
j_call: TRBJ2-6
clone_size: few
d_call: TRBD1

cdr3_nt: TGTGCCAGCAGCTTAGGCTGGGCGGGTCAGCCCCAGCATTTT
cdr3_aa: CASSLGWAGQPQHF
v_call: TRBV7-9
j_call: TRBJ1-5
clone_size: few
d_call: NA

cdr3_nt: TGTGCCAGCAGCGGCTACCTTGAGGCAGATACGCAGTATTTT
cdr3_aa: CASSGYLEADTQYF
v_call: TRBV7-2
j_call: TRBJ2-3
clone_size: NA
d_call: NA

cdr3_nt: TGTGCCAGCAGTTTGATCGGAGTCGGTAGGGAGACCCAGTACTTC
cdr3_aa: CASSLIGVGRETQYF
v_call: TRBV12-3/TRBV12-4
j_call: TRBJ2-5
clone_size: NA
d_call: NA

cdr3_nt: TGTGCCAGCAGCTCTTCACGTCGAGAGACCCAGTACTTC
cdr3_aa: CASSSSRRETQYF
v_call: TRBV11-3
j_call: TRBJ2-5
clone_size: NA
d_call: NA

cdr3_nt: TGTGCCAGCATCCCCCTCCCGGCGGGGGGGCAAGAAGATACGCAGTATTTT
cdr3_aa: CASIPLPAGGQEDTQYF
v_call: TRBV6-2/TRBV6-3
j_call: TRBJ2-3
clone_size: few
d_call: TRBD2

cdr3_nt: TGCGCCAGCAGTGAAGTGCTGAACTCTGGGGCCAACGTCCTGACTTTC
cdr3_aa: CASSEVLNSGANVLTF
v_call: TRBV10-2
j_call: TRBJ2-6
clone_size: NA
d_call: NA

cdr3_nt: TGTGCCAGCAGCCGGGACAGCTCCTACAATGAGCAGTTCTTC
cdr3_aa: CASSRDSSYNEQFF
v_call: TRBV14
j_call: TRBJ2-1
clone_size: many
d_call: TRBD1

cdr3_nt: TGTGCCAGCAGCGCCCGTTCGACTAGCACAGATACGCAGTATTTT
cdr3_aa: CASSARSTSTDTQYF
v_call: TRBV9
j_call: TRBJ2-3
clone_size: NA
d_call: NA

cdr3_nt: TGTGCCAGCCTCTTCATGATCGGCAACGAGCAGTACTTC
cdr3_aa: CASLFMIGNEQYF
v_call: TRBV11-2
j_call: TRBJ2-7
clone_size: many
d_call: NA

cdr3_nt: TGCGCCAGCAGCTCTCGGGGGATCGGGGGAGGCTACACCTTC
cdr3_aa: CASSSRGIGGGYTF
v_call: TRBV5-1
j_call: TRBJ1-2
clone_size: NA
d_call: NA

cdr3_nt: TGTGCCAGCAGCTTAGGGCGACAGGGCCGGGAGCAGTTCTTC
cdr3_aa: CASSLGRQGREQFF
v_call: TRBV7-3
j_call: TRBJ2-1
clone_size: NA
d_call: TRBD1

cdr3_nt: TGCGCCAGCAGCGCACAACAGGGGGCCGTATCCTACGAGCAGTACTTC
cdr3_aa: CASSAQQGAVSYEQYF
v_call: TRBV5-1
j_call: TRBJ2-7
clone_size: few
d_call: TRBD1

cdr3_nt: TGTGCCAGCAGCTTTAGCTCGACCGAAAAACTGTTTTTT
cdr3_aa: CASSFSSTEKLFF
v_call: TRBV12-3/TRBV12-4
j_call: TRBJ1-4
clone_size: few
d_call: NA

cdr3_nt: TGTGCCAGCACCCACGCGGGAACAGGGCTGGCTGAAGCTTTCTTT
cdr3_aa: CASTHAGTGLAEAFF
v_call: TRBV12-3/TRBV12-4
j_call: TRBJ1-1
clone_size: NA
d_call: NA

cdr3_nt: TGTGCCAGCAGCCAAGATCGGGGGATGGGGTGGGAGACCCAGTACTTC
cdr3_aa: CASSQDRGMGWETQYF
v_call: TRBV4-2
j_call: TRBJ2-5
clone_size: NA
d_call: NA

cdr3_nt: TGTGCCAGCAGTCATGGGGGTAATGGGAATTCACCCCTCCACTTT
cdr3_aa: CASSHGGNGNSPLHF
v_call: TRBV6-5
j_call: TRBJ1-6
clone_size: once
d_call: NA

cdr3_nt: TGTGCCAGCAGCCAAGATTACAGTAATTGGGAGCAGTTCTTC
cdr3_aa: CASSQDYSNWEQFF
v_call: TRBV4-2
j_call: TRBJ2-1
clone_size: few
d_call: NA

cdr3_nt: TGTGCCAGCAGCTTAGTGGAGGAGGGTGAGCAGTTCTTC
cdr3_aa: CASSLVEEGEQFF
v_call: TRBV11-2
j_call: TRBJ2-1
clone_size: few
d_call: NA

cdr3_nt: TGTGCCTGGAAGGGACAGGTAATCACGGGGACTGAAGCTTTCTTT
cdr3_aa: CAWKGQVITGTEAFF
v_call: TRBV30
j_call: TRBJ1-1
clone_size: NA
d_call: TRBD1

cdr3_nt: TGCAGTGCCTACAGGGCTTCTAGCTCTGGAAACACCATATATTTT
cdr3_aa: CSAYRASSSGNTIYF
v_call: TRBV20-1
j_call: TRBJ1-3
clone_size: few
d_call: NA

cdr3_nt: TGTGCCAGCAAAACCTATAGCAATCAGCCCCAGCATTTT
cdr3_aa: CASKTYSNQPQHF
v_call: TRBV6-2/TRBV6-3
j_call: TRBJ1-5
clone_size: NA
d_call: NA

cdr3_nt: TGCAGCGTTTTCCTAGCGGGGGGCAACGAGCAGTACTTC
cdr3_aa: CSVFLAGGNEQYF
v_call: TRBV29-1
j_call: TRBJ2-7
clone_size: few
d_call: TRBD2

cdr3_nt: TGTGCCAGCAGTGTCGGTCGAGAGACCCAGTACTTC
cdr3_aa: CASSVGRETQYF
v_call: TRBV2
j_call: TRBJ2-5
clone_size: NA
d_call: NA

cdr3_nt: TGTGCCATCAGTGGGAGTACAGGGGGCTACGAGCAGTACTTC
cdr3_aa: CAISGSTGGYEQYF
v_call: TRBV10-3
j_call: TRBJ2-7
clone_size: few
d_call: TRBD1

cdr3_nt: TGCAGCGTTGAACGGACAGGGGGCGGCTACACCTTC
cdr3_aa: CSVERTGGGYTF
v_call: TRBV29-1
j_call: TRBJ1-2
clone_size: NA
d_call: TRBD1

cdr3_nt: TGTGCCAGCAGCTCGAGGACAGGGGCCTTAGAAGAGACCCAGTACTTC
cdr3_aa: CASSSRTGALEETQYF
v_call: TRBV11-2
j_call: TRBJ2-5
clone_size: once
d_call: TRBD1

cdr3_nt: TGCAGTGCAACTAGAGGATGGGGCACAGATACGCAGTATTTT
cdr3_aa: CSATRGWGTDTQYF
v_call: TRBV20-1
j_call: TRBJ2-3
clone_size: few
d_call: NA

cdr3_nt: TGTGCCAGCAGCTTCGACATAGCGGCACGAGAGACCCAGTACTTC
cdr3_aa: CASSFDIAARETQYF
v_call: TRBV11-2
j_call: TRBJ2-5
clone_size: many
d_call: NA

cdr3_nt: TGTGCCAGCAGCCCAAGGACATCTTCACCCCTCCACTTT
cdr3_aa: CASSPRTSSPLHF
v_call: TRBV7-2
j_call: TRBJ1-6
clone_size: few
d_call: NA

cdr3_nt: TGCAGTGCTCTCACAGGGTACTCTGGAAACACCATATATTTT
cdr3_aa: CSALTGYSGNTIYF
v_call: TRBV20-1
j_call: TRBJ1-3
clone_size: NA
d_call: NA

cdr3_nt: TGTGCCACCAGCAGAGATGTGGCATTAGGCCAGTACTTC
cdr3_aa: CATSRDVALGQYF
v_call: TRBV15
j_call: TRBJ2-5
clone_size: NA
d_call: NA

cdr3_nt: TGTGCCAGCAGCGTAGCCCTAACAGGGGGCTCTGGGGCCAACGTCCTGACTTTC
cdr3_aa: CASSVALTGGSGANVLTF
v_call: TRBV9
j_call: TRBJ2-6
clone_size: NA
d_call: TRBD1